The clone carrying this TCR beta chain appeared once. Antigen: not known. CD45RO-negative, CCR7-selected cells formed the naive CD8 fraction, which excluded terminally differentiated effector memory CD45RA+ cells. The donors, all of them Caucasian adults, lived in Nashville, Tennessee. In the original workflow: Filtering differed for immunoSEQ, which gave only junction sequences without quality scores. Produced via immunoSEQ multiplex PCR; TCRdb's table is partial and in-frame only. V, J and clone size were drawn from that table, and D and trimming were deduced from the DNA. Of around 2.1 million clones listed, about 93% are singletons. This sample was included in a study of shared clonotypes between healthy human individuals. Study results and caveats: As a rule, naive subsets had a larger estimated richness than memory subsets. It was observed that approximately 5% of naive CD4 clonotypes were shared across a few donors.

In germline, CDR1 is SGDLS, CDR2 YYNGEE. Trimming removed 0 bases at V and 0 bases at J, with 13 bases between. The CDR3 runs to 16 residues. The source material was naive CD8+ T cells from PBMCs. The chain has TRBV9 and TRBJ2-7; D is unresolved. This sequence was found in a man between 18 and 35 years old in good health. Some clones in this sample may be carry-over from other donors' samples. In nucleotides, the CDR3 is TGTGCCAGCAGCGTAGCTGCAAGAGGTCGCTCCTACGAGCAGTACTTC. Translating gives CASSVAARGRSYEQYF.